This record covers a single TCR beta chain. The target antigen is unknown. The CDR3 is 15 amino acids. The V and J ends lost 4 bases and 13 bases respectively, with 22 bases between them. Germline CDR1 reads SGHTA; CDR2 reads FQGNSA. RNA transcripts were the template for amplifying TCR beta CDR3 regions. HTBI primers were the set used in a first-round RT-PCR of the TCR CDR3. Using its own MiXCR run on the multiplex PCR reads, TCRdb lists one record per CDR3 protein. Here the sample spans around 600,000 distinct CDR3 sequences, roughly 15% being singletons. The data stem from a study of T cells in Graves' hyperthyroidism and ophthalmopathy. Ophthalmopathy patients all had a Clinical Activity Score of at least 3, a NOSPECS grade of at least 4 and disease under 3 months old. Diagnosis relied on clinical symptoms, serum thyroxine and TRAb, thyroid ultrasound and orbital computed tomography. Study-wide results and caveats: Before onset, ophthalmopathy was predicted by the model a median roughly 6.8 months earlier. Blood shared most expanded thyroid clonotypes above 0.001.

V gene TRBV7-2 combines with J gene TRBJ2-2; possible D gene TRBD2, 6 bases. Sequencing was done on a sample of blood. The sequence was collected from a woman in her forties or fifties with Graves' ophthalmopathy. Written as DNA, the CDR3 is TGTGCCAGCAGCTCGTTCCCGGGACTCAGTCGTAGGCTGTTTTTT. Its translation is CASSSFPGLSRRLFF.